Presented here are 31 T cell receptor beta chains from one specimen sequenced in a study of cytomegalovirus exposure and HLA in healthy donors. In the PCR, 60 Vbeta and 13 Jbeta primers were used. Generated by immunoSEQ multiplex PCR, the TCRdb table keeps only in-frame clones and is missing some. This table has 140,000 to 150,000 clones, approximately 72% appearing once. Sample: PBMCs. The receptors shown here come from a woman in her sixties or seventies in good health and CMV-seronegative.

The gene calls are TRBV5-1 and TRBJ2-3; 11 bases are a match to TRBD2. In germline, CDR1 is SGHRS, CDR2 YFSETQ. Trimming removed 1 base from V and 8 bases from J; junction bases left unmatched: 6. The CDR3 runs to 15 residues. CDR3 in DNA: TGCGCCAGCAGCTTGAGCCTAGCGGGAGGTGGTACGCAGTATTTT. This sequence encodes CASSLSLAGGGTQYF.

V is TRBV14 and J is TRBJ2-7; D is perhaps TRBD1 (6 bases). The CDR3 covers 13 residues. The V and J ends lost 2 bases and 7 bases respectively, with 12 bases between them. Germline loops: CDR1 SGHDN, CDR2 FVKESK. CDR3: CASSQLQGGEQYF. The DNA for the CDR3 is TGTGCCAGCAGCCAACTACAGGGTGGAGAGCAGTACTTC. Based on the CDR3 plus reference TRBV14 and TRBJ2-7, the full variable domain is EAGVTQFPSHSVIEKGQTVTLRCDPISGHDNLYWYRRVMGKEIKFLLHFVKESKQDESGMPNNRFLAERTGGTYSTLKVQPAELEDSGVYFCASSQLQGGEQYFGPGTRLTVT.

This chain uses TRBV9 with TRBJ2-7, with D unresolved. V was trimmed by 3 bases and J by 5 bases, leaving 12 bases between them. The CDR3 spans 13 residues. CDR1 and CDR2 (germline): SGDLS, YYNGEE. The CDR3 DNA reads as TGTGCCAGCAGCGGTCCCCCTCCCCACGAGCAGTACTTC. This encodes CASSGPPPHEQYF.

This sequence joins TRBV19 and TRBJ2-7; unclear D gene. Germline lookup yields CDR1 LNHDA and CDR2 SQIVND (reference sequence). V gave up 4 bases and J gave up 5 bases, with 12 bases separating them. The CDR3 runs 13 residues. CDR3 amino acids: CASSNRQRNEQYF. The DNA for the CDR3 is TGTGCCAGTAGTAATCGCCAGAGGAACGAGCAGTACTTC.

CDR3 region: CASSLDYFSYEQYF. Here the CDR3 DNA reads TGTGCCAGCAGCTTAGACTACTTCTCCTACGAGCAGTACTTC. This sequence joins TRBV7-2 and TRBJ2-7; D is unresolved. Trimming pared 1 base from V and 0 bases from J, leaving 7 bases between. CDR3 length: 14 amino acids. CDR1 and CDR2 from the germline V gene are SGHTA and FQGNSA.

The chain joins TRBV7-8 to TRBJ2-1, with D uncertain. Trimming stripped 5 bases from V and 3 bases from J, with 11 bases between. The CDR3 covers 14 residues. Germline values: CDR1 SGHVS, CDR2 FQNEAQ. The CDR3 here is CASSPKRDYNEQFF. CDR3 nucleotides: TGTGCCAGCAGCCCAAAGCGAGACTACAATGAGCAGTTCTTC.

V is TRBV29-1 and J is TRBJ1-2, with 7 bases fitting TRBD1. Looked up from germline, CDR1 is SQVTM and CDR2 is ANQGSEA. V was pared by 5 bases and J by 2 bases, with 5 bases of the junction left unmatched. This CDR3 spans 13 amino acids. CDR3: CSVRRQGNYGYTF. The CDR3 bases are TGCAGCGTTCGGCGACAGGGCAACTATGGCTACACCTTC. The variable domain in full, completed from reference TRBV29-1 and TRBJ1-2, reads SAVISQKPSRDICQRGTSLTIQCQVDSQVTMMFWYRQQPGQSLTLIATANQGSEATYESGFVIDKFPISRPNLTFSTLTVSNMSPEDSSIYLCSVRRQGNYGYTFGSGTRLTVV.

The chain recombines TRBV6-1 with TRBJ2-2; TRBD2 agrees at 8 bases. The germline CDR1 and CDR2 sequences are MNHNS and SASEGT. J gave up 6 bases and V 7 bases, and 7 bases lay outside the gene matches. The CDR3 has 14 residues. The CDR3 spells CASTTRGGPGELFF. The CDR3 nucleotides read TGTGCCAGCACCACCCGGGGGGGCCCCGGGGAGCTGTTTTTT.

CDR3 sequence: CASSKIGGSGSGNTEAFF. Written as DNA, the CDR3 is TGTGCCAGCAGCAAAATAGGGGGCTCAGGGTCCGGGAACACTGAAGCTTTCTTT. This chain joins TRBV21-1 and TRBJ1-1; TRBD1 is the table's D call, not checked against the DNA. TRBV21-1 is termed a pseudogene. The CDR3 contains 18 residues.

The rearrangement joins TRBV7-3 to TRBJ2-1; unclear D gene. Germline CDR1 is SGHTA and CDR2 is FQGTGA. The CDR3 is 13 amino acids. The V and J ends lost 2 bases and 9 bases respectively, with 11 bases between them. CDR3 in DNA: TGTGCCAGCAGCTTAGGCCCCCCAAGTGAGCAGTTCTTC. Residues: CASSLGPPSEQFF.

This sequence joins TRBV6-5 and TRBJ1-6, with TRBD1 as a possible D gene (5 bases). With 0 bases removed from V and 8 bases from J, the gap between germline ends came to 11 bases. Germline V CDR1 and CDR2: MNHEY, SVGAGI. The CDR3 contains 15 residues. CDR3 loop: CASSYSYRGDSPLHF. CDR3 DNA sequence: TGTGCCAGCAGTTACTCCTACCGGGGGGATTCACCCCTCCACTTT.

The chain joins TRBV7-9 to TRBJ2-2; the D gene is possibly TRBD1 (6 bases). CDR1 is SEHNR, CDR2 FQNEAQ, per germline (reference sequence). This CDR3 contains 19 residues. V dropped 5 bases and J dropped 0 bases, with 22 bases sitting between them. In DNA form, the CDR3 reads TGTGCCAGCAGCCACGATTACACAGGCCAGGGGACGAACACCGGGGAGCTGTTTTTT. Its protein is CASSHDYTGQGTNTGELFF. Filled out from reference TRBV7-9 and TRBJ2-2, the complete variable domain reads DTGVSQNPRHKITKRGQNVTFRCDPISEHNRLYWYRQTLGQGPEFLTYFQNEAQLEKSRLLSDRFSAERPKGSFSTLEIQRTEQGDSAMYLCASSHDYTGQGTNTGELFFGEGSRLTVL.

The chain is built from TRBV6-4 and TRBJ2-2, with D maybe TRBD1 (5 bases). V lost 6 bases, J lost 1 base, and 21 bases lay in between. Germline lookup yields CDR1 MRHNA and CDR2 SNTAGT. The CDR3 totals 18 residues. For the CDR3, the DNA is TGTGCCAGCAGCCGAATTGGGATTGGGGCCCGGAACACCGGGGAGCTGTTTTTT. This sequence encodes CASSRIGIGARNTGELFF.

This clone turned up a few times. The chain links TRBV7-9 to TRBJ1-1; 10 nucleotides agree with TRBD1. The ends lost 5 bases at V and 3 bases at J; junction bases unmatched: 3. Germline loops: CDR1 SEHNR, CDR2 FQNEAQ (reference sequence). The CDR3 sequence is 14 residues long. The CDR3 sequence: CASSPDRGDTEAFF. CDR3 DNA: TGTGCCAGCAGCCCGGACAGGGGGGACACTGAAGCTTTCTTT.

In this sample, this clone turned up once. V and J are TRBV18 and TRBJ1-4, with 7 bases matching TRBD1. CDR1 KGHSH and CDR2 LQKENI come from the germline V gene. This CDR3 comprises 15 residues. V shed 6 bases, J shed 7 bases, and the junction held 11 bases outside the gene matches. CDR3 sequence reads: CASSRDRERSEKLFF. The CDR3 coding sequence is TGTGCCAGCTCGCGAGACAGGGAAAGGAGTGAAAAACTGTTTTTT.

The sample holds a few counts of this clone. The chain uses TRBV9 and TRBJ2-2; TRBD2 matches at 11 bases. The CDR3 spans 16 residues. Germline V gene sequence: CDR1 SGDLS, CDR2 YYNGEE. V dropped 3 bases and J dropped 5; count of bases not matched to a gene: 6. The CDR3 DNA reads as TGTGCCAGCAGCGAGGGACTAGCGGCCCTTACCGGGGAGCTGTTTTTT. It encodes CASSEGLAALTGELFF.

The chain combines TRBV6-1 with TRBJ2-2; 7 bases are a match to TRBD1. Germline V lookup: CDR1 MNHNS, CDR2 SASEGT. V was clipped by 6 bases and J by 2 bases; unmatched bases: 6. This CDR3 has 15 residues. CDR3 in amino acids: CASSRRDRNTGELFF. CDR3 bases: TGTGCCAGCAGCCGCCGGGACAGAAACACCGGGGAGCTGTTTTTT.

The chain uses TRBV5-8 and TRBJ2-7; TRBD1 agrees at 7 bases. The ends lost 5 bases at V and 2 bases at J; junction bases unmatched: 13. Germline values: CDR1 SGHTS, CDR2 YDEGEE. The CDR3 has 16 residues. The CDR3 sequence: CASRASVQGRPYEQYF. DNA of the CDR3: TGTGCCAGCAGGGCAAGCGTACAGGGGAGACCCTACGAGCAGTACTTC.

The table lists this clone with a few counts. This CDR3 reads CASSLPGRGTEAFF. The CDR3 coding sequence is TGTGCCAGCAGTTTACCGGGCCGGGGGACTGAAGCTTTCTTT. This chain connects TRBV28 to TRBJ1-1; D is perhaps TRBD1 (5 bases). The germline V gene has CDR1 MDHEN and CDR2 SYDVKM. This CDR3 has 14 amino acids. V was pared by 2 bases and J by 5 bases, with 12 bases between. Full variable domain (rest looked up from reference TRBV28 and TRBJ1-1): DVKVTQSSRYLVKRTGEKVFLECVQDMDHENMFWYRQDPGLGLRLIYFSYDVKMKEKGDIPEGYSVSREKKERFSLILESASTNQTSMYLCASSLPGRGTEAFFGQGTRLTVV.

This chain uses TRBV19 with TRBJ2-7, with a weak D call TRBD2 (7 bases). This CDR3 has 15 residues. Trimming left V 6 bases short and J 2 bases short, with 17 bases between. The germline CDR1 and CDR2 sequences are LNHDA and SQIVND (reference sequence). CDR3 sequence (DNA): TGTGCCAGTAGAAAGGGGGGGACATACCCCTACGAGCAGTACTTC. Its protein is CASRKGGTYPYEQYF.

V usage is TRBV2 and J usage is TRBJ2-2; D remains ambiguous. The CDR3 sequence is 13 residues long. V lost 7 bases, J lost 5 bases, and 11 bases lay in between. CDR1 is SNHLY, CDR2 FYNNEI, per germline. The CDR3 is CASNPSRTGELFF. As DNA, the CDR3 is TGTGCCAGCAACCCCAGTCGTACCGGGGAGCTGTTTTTT.

A word on this clone: Other nucleotide sequences in the sample specify the same CDR3. V is TRBV15 and J is TRBJ1-5; D might be TRBD1 (6 bases). Germline CDR1 is LNHNV and CDR2 is YYDKDF (reference sequence). Between the trimmed V and J ends, which lost 0 bases and 6 bases, there was a span of 12 bases. The CDR3 contains 15 residues. The CDR3 reads CATSRDLGALQPQHF. The CDR3, as DNA: TGTGCCACCAGCAGAGATTTGGGGGCACTTCAGCCCCAGCATTTT. Based on the CDR3 plus reference TRBV15 and TRBJ1-5, the full variable domain is DAMVIQNPRYQVTQFGKPVTLSCSQTLNHNVMYWYQQKSSQAPKLLFHYYDKDFNNEADTPDNFQSRRPNTSFCFLDIRSPGLGDTAMYLCATSRDLGALQPQHFGDGTRLSIL.

V is TRBV7-6 and J is TRBJ2-2; D might be TRBD1 (7 bases). V gave up 3 bases and J gave up 6 bases, with 14 bases separating them. This CDR3 has 15 amino acids. The germline V gene has CDR1 SGHVS and CDR2 FNYEAQ. This CDR3 is CASSLTRGVAGELFF. Written as DNA, the CDR3 is TGTGCCAGCAGCTTGACCAGGGGGGTGGCCGGGGAGCTGTTTTTT.

The chain employs TRBV5-1 and TRBJ2-6; D is unclear. V lost 5 bases to trimming and J lost 1 base, with 13 bases between them. Germline V gives CDR1 SGHRS, CDR2 YFSETQ. CDR3 length equals 16 residues. The CDR3 spells CASRGGDPSGANVLTF. The CDR3 nucleotides are TGCGCCAGCAGAGGCGGTGATCCTTCTGGGGCCAACGTCCTGACTTTC. Based on the CDR3 plus reference TRBV5-1 and TRBJ2-6, the full variable domain is KAGVTQTPRYLIKTRGQQVTLSCSPISGHRSVSWYQQTPGQGLQFLFEYFSETQRNKGNFPGRFSGRQFSNSRSEMNVSTLELGDSALYLCASRGGDPSGANVLTFGAGSRLTVL.

CDR3 loop: CASSLDPTGGAVDTQYF. As DNA, the CDR3 is TGTGCCAGCAGCTTAGATCCCACCGGGGGGGCTGTAGATACGCAGTATTTT. The chain joins TRBV11-2 to TRBJ2-3; 8 nucleotides match TRBD2. CDR1 SGHAT and CDR2 FQNNGV come from the germline V gene. There are 17 residues in the CDR3. V shed 0 bases and J 5 bases; nucleotides not matched to a gene: 10.

The chain employs TRBV13 and TRBJ2-3; 11 nucleotides align to TRBD2. Germline CDR1 PRHDT, CDR2 FYEKMQ (reference sequence). This CDR3 has 15 amino acids. V lost 4 bases, J lost 1 base, and 1 base stayed unmatched. CDR3 amino acids: CASSSGLAGTDTQYF. For the CDR3, the DNA is TGTGCCAGCAGCTCGGGACTAGCGGGCACAGATACGCAGTATTTT.

The chain has TRBV5-5 and TRBJ1-4, with a weak D call TRBD1 (5 bases). Per the germline V gene, CDR1 is SGHKS and CDR2 is YYEKEE (reference sequence). Deletions cut 3 bases from V and 4 bases from J, with 13 bases between. This CDR3 spans 15 amino acids. The CDR3 region has the DNA TGTGCCAGCAGCTCGGTAGGGGCTCGTAATGAAAAACTGTTTTTT. This codes for CASSSVGARNEKLFF.

The chain uses TRBV5-1 and TRBJ2-1; 7 bases map to TRBD1. The J segment lost 2 bases and the V segment lost 4 bases, leaving 6 bases of the junction unmatched. CDR3 size: 15 residues. Germline V gives CDR1 SGHRS, CDR2 YFSETQ. CDR3 region: CASSPRTGTYNEQFF. The CDR3 DNA sequence: TGCGCCAGCAGCCCGCGGACAGGTACCTACAATGAGCAGTTCTTC.

The V and J genes are TRBV6-6 and TRBJ2-2; TRBD1 agrees at 8 bases. V dropped 8 bases and J dropped 1; count of bases not matched to a gene: 3. The CDR3 runs 14 residues. Germline values: CDR1 MNHNY, CDR2 SVGAGI (reference sequence). The CDR3, as DNA: TGTGCCAGCTGGGGACAGGAGAACACCGGGGAGCTGTTTTTT. Protein sequence: CASWGQENTGELFF.

The genes are TRBV10-1 and TRBJ2-1; the match to TRBD2 covers 9 bases. The germline gives CDR1 WNHNN, CDR2 SYGVQD (reference sequence). The CDR3 runs to 15 residues. The ends lost 9 bases at V and 0 bases at J; junction bases unmatched: 6. The CDR3 loop reads CARAAGGFSYNEQFF. CDR3 DNA sequence: TGCGCCAGGGCAGCGGGAGGATTCTCCTACAATGAGCAGTTCTTC.

The rearrangement joins TRBV4-3 to TRBJ1-6, with D possibly TRBD1 on 5 matching bases. The CDR3 runs 16 residues. V shed 0 bases and J shed 2 bases, with 8 bases lying between them. Germline V gene data show CDR1 as LGHNA and CDR2 as YSLEER. For the CDR3, the DNA is TGCGCCAGCAGCCAAGAAGCCAGGGCCTATAATTCACCCCTCCACTTT. This encodes CASSQEARAYNSPLHF.